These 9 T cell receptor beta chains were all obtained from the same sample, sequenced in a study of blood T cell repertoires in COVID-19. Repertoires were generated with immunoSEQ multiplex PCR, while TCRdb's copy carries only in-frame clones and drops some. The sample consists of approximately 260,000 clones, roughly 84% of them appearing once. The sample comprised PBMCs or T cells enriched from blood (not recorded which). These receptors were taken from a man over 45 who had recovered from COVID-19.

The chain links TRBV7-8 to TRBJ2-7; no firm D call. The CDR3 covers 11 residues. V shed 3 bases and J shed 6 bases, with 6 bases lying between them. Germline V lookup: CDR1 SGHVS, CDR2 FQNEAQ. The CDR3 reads CASSFSGEQYF. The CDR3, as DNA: TGTGCCAGCAGCTTCTCCGGCGAGCAGTACTTC.

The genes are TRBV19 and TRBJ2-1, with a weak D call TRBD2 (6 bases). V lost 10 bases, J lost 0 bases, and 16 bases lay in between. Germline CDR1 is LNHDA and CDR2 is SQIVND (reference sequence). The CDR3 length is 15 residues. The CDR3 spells CATARDSSSYNEQFF. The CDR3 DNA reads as TGTGCCACCGCAAGGGACTCAAGCTCCTACAATGAGCAGTTCTTC.

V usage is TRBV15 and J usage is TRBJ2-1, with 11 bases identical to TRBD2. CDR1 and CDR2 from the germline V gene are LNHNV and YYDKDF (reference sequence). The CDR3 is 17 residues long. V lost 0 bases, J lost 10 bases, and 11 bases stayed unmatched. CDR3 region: CATSRDLLAGGRVEQFF. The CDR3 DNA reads TGTGCCACCAGCAGAGATTTGCTAGCGGGAGGCCGTGTGGAGCAGTTCTTC.

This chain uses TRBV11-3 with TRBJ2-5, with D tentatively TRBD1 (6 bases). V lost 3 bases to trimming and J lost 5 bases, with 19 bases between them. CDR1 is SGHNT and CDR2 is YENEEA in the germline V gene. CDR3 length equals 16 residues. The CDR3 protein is CASSFGLGGTGETQYF. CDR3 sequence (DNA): TGTGCCAGCAGCTTCGGGCTAGGGGGAACGGGGGAGACCCAGTACTTC.

CDR3 sequence (DNA): TGTGCCAGCATTCCGGGACAGAAACCTTTGAACACCGGGGAGCTGTTTTTT. The encoded protein is CASIPGQKPLNTGELFF. The chain has TRBV6-4 and TRBJ2-2; 7 bases align to TRBD1. The CDR3 sequence is 17 residues long. Germline CDR1 MRHNA, CDR2 SNTAGT. V shed 7 bases and J 1 base; nucleotides not matched to a gene: 12.

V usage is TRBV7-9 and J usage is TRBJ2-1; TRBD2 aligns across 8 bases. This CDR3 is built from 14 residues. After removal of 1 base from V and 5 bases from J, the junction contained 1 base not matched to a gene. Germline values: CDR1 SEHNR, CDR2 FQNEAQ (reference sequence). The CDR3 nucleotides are TGTGCCAGCAGCTTAGTAGCGGGGCACAATGAGCAGTTCTTC. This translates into CASSLVAGHNEQFF.

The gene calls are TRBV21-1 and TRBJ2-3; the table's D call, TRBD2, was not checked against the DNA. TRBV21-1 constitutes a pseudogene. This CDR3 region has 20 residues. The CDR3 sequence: CASSPPGGQSYKASSDTQYF. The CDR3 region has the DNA TGTGCCAGCAGCCCGCCGGGCGGGCAGAGCTACAAAGCTTCGTCAGATACGCAGTATTTT.

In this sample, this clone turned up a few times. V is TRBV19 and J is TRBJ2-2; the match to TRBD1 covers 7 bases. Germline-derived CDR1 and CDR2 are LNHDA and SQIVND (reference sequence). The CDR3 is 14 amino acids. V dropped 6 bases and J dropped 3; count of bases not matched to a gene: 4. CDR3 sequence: CASRTGTDTGELFF. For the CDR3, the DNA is TGTGCCAGTAGAACCGGGACAGACACCGGGGAGCTGTTTTTT.

The CDR3 here is CASSFGGGGTDTQYF. For the CDR3, the DNA is TGTGCCAGCAGCTTCGGGGGAGGTGGCACAGATACGCAGTATTTT. The chain links TRBV11-2 to TRBJ2-3; a weak D match, TRBD2 (6 bases). CDR1 is SGHAT and CDR2 is FQNNGV in the germline V gene. CDR3 length: 15 amino acids. Trimming took 3 bases from V and 1 from J, leaving 11 bases between them. Full variable domain (remainder filled in from reference TRBV11-2 and TRBJ2-3): EAGVAQSPRYKIIEKRQSVAFWCNPISGHATLYWYQQILGQGPKLLIQFQNNGVVDDSQLPKDRFSAERLKGVDSTLKIQPAKLEDSAVYLCASSFGGGGTDTQYFGPGTRLTVL.